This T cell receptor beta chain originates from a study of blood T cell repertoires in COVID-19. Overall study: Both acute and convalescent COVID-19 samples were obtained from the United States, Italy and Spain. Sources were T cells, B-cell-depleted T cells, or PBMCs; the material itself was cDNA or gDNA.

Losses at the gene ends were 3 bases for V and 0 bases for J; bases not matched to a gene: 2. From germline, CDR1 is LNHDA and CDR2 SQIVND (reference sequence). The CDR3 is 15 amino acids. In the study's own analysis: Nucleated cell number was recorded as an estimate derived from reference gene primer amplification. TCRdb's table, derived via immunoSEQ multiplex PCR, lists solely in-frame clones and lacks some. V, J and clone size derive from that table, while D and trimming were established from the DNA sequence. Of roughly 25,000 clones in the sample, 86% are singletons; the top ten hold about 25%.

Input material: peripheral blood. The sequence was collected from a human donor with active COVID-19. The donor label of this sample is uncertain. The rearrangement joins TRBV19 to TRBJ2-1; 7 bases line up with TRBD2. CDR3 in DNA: TGTGCCAGTAGTATGTTAGCGGGCTCCTACAATGAGCAGTTCTTC. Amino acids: CASSMLAGSYNEQFF.